What follows are 24 T cell receptor beta chains derived from one specimen sequenced in a study of blood T cells in healthy people across ages. It was with a sample-barcoded 5' primer and a J-beta primer mix that a second PCR of roughly 6 to 12 cycles was run. TCRdb recomputed calls from the 5' RACE reads with MiXCR, one row per CDR3 protein. The sample has approximately 400,000 distinct CDR3 sequences; 45% to 60% are singletons. The material sequenced was blood. These TCRs come from a man in his fifties or sixties in good health.

This clonotype was counted between two and nine times. The chain links TRBV5-1 to TRBJ2-3, with D tentatively TRBD1 or TRBD2 (5 bases each). This CDR3 spans 16 amino acids. With 4 bases removed from V and 0 bases from J, the gap between germline ends came to 15 bases. CDR1 is SGHRS and CDR2 is YFSETQ in the germline V gene. DNA of the CDR3: TGCGCCAGCAGCCCCGCAGGGACCACAAGCACAGATACGCAGTATTTT. Protein product: CASSPAGTTSTDTQYF.

This clonotype was seen repeatedly, ten times or more. This chain links TRBV6-2 or TRBV6-3 with TRBJ2-6; no reliable D call. V was clipped by 5 bases and J by 1 base, with 6 bases between them. Germline values: CDR1 MNHEY, CDR2 SVGEGT. The CDR3 length is 14 residues. CDR3 nucleotides: TGTGCCAGCAGTGATGGATCTGGGGCCAACGTCCTGACTTTC. This sequence encodes CASSDGSGANVLTF.

This chain links TRBV28 with TRBJ2-5, with 8 bases lining up with TRBD1. This CDR3 comprises 16 residues. J gave up 4 bases and V 4 bases, and 11 bases lay outside the gene matches. Per germline, CDR1 MDHEN and CDR2 SYDVKM. CDR3 protein: CASSSPGQGGRETQYF. As DNA, the CDR3 is TGTGCCAGCAGTTCGCCTGGACAGGGTGGTAGAGAGACCCAGTACTTC. Full variable domain (outside the CDR3, taken from reference TRBV28 and TRBJ2-5): DVKVTQSSRYLVKRTGEKVFLECVQDMDHENMFWYRQDPGLGLRLIYFSYDVKMKEKGDIPEGYSVSREKKERFSLILESASTNQTSMYLCASSSPGQGGRETQYFGPGTRLLVL.

The chain couples TRBV5-1 to TRBJ2-5, with a weak D call TRBD2 (5 bases). Germline-derived CDR1 and CDR2 are SGHRS and YFSETQ. V gave up 0 bases and J gave up 5 bases, with 11 bases separating them. The CDR3 spans 14 residues. CDR3: CASSLGGWQETQYF. The CDR3 DNA follows: TGCGCCAGCAGCTTGGGAGGGTGGCAGGAGACCCAGTACTTC.

This clonotype has a handful of counts. The chain combines TRBV29-1 with TRBJ2-5, with 7 bases that match TRBD2. The junction had 4 bases not matched to a gene; V was cut back by 4 bases and J by 5 bases. Germline V gene data show CDR1 as SQVTM and CDR2 as ANQGSEA. The CDR3 contains 12 residues. CDR3 in DNA: TGCAGCGTTGGTCAGGGAGGGGAGACCCAGTACTTC. Protein sequence: CSVGQGGETQYF.

The rearrangement links TRBV28 to TRBJ2-1; 8 positions match TRBD1. Germline-derived CDR1 and CDR2 are MDHEN and SYDVKM. The CDR3 has 15 residues. V dropped 4 bases and J dropped 3; count of bases not matched to a gene: 5. CDR3 in DNA: TGTGCCAGCAGTTCGGGCGGACAGGGCTACAATGAGCAGTTCTTC. Its translation is CASSSGGQGYNEQFF.

This clonotype has only one observation. The J gene is TRBJ1-6, the V gene TRBV7-2, with a possible D match to TRBD1 (6 bases). Germline V lookup: CDR1 SGHTA, CDR2 FQGNSA. The CDR3 loop spans 16 amino acids. V lost 1 base to trimming and J lost 7 bases, with 14 bases between them. Written as DNA, the CDR3 is TGTGCCAGCAGCTTAGGGTCGGGGGCGGGGAATTCACCCCTCCACTTT. It encodes CASSLGSGAGNSPLHF.

The chain links TRBV20-1 to TRBJ2-3; 7 nucleotides match TRBD1. The length of the CDR3 is 12 residues. Losses at the gene ends were 6 bases for V and 11 bases for J; bases not matched to a gene: 11. Germline assignment: CDR1 DFQATT and CDR2 SNEGSKA (reference sequence). CDR3 bases: TGCAGTGCCCAGGGACAGCCCCGGGGGCAGTATTTT. Protein product: CSAQGQPRGQYF.

The CDR3 nucleotides read TGTGCCAGCAGCCGACTAGCGCGAGGAGTGAGAAGCTACGAGCAGTACTTC. Its protein is CASSRLARGVRSYEQYF. The chain uses TRBV28 and TRBJ2-7; the match to TRBD2 covers 8 bases. Germline V gene data show CDR1 as MDHEN and CDR2 as SYDVKM. CDR3 length: 17 residues. Trimming took 6 bases from V and 3 from J; bases not matched to a gene: 16. Supplemented by reference TRBV28 and TRBJ2-7, the full variable domain reads DVKVTQSSRYLVKRTGEKVFLECVQDMDHENMFWYRQDPGLGLRLIYFSYDVKMKEKGDIPEGYSVSREKKERFSLILESASTNQTSMYLCASSRLARGVRSYEQYFGPGTRLTVT.

Many counts were recorded for this clonotype. CDR3 DNA sequence: TGCGCCAGCAGCCAAGATGGGGCCGGAGCCTACGAGCAGTACTTC. This encodes CASSQDGAGAYEQYF. This rearrangement joins TRBV4-3 to TRBJ2-7, with a weak D call TRBD1 (5 bases). The CDR3 has 15 residues. Germline loops: CDR1 LGHNA, CDR2 YSLEER. The ends were cut back, 0 bases at V and 2 bases at J, with 11 bases in the middle.

This sequence joins TRBV5-1 and TRBJ1-2; maybe TRBD1 (5 bases). The germline V gene encodes CDR1 SGHRS and CDR2 YFSETQ. The CDR3 covers 13 residues. The V end was cut by 0 bases, the J end by 8 bases, with 11 bases between. The CDR3 protein is CASSLVRGRGYTF. CDR3 DNA: TGCGCCAGCAGCTTGGTTAGGGGACGCGGCTACACCTTC.

The J gene is TRBJ1-2, the V gene TRBV2; possibly TRBD1 for D (6 bases). CDR1 is SNHLY and CDR2 is FYNNEI in the germline V gene. With 9 bases removed from V and 6 bases from J, the gap between germline ends came to 23 bases. The CDR3 consists of 15 residues. CDR3: CASLMGPLRGNGYTF. Here the CDR3 DNA reads TGTGCCAGTTTGATGGGACCCCTAAGGGGGAATGGCTACACCTTC.

V is TRBV20-1 and J is TRBJ2-1; maybe TRBD2 (5 bases). The V gene lost 0 bases and the J gene lost 0 bases, with 9 bases spanning the gap. The germline CDR1 and CDR2 sequences are DFQATT and SNEGSKA (reference sequence). The CDR3 is 15 amino acids. CDR3 loop: CSARDAGGSYNEQFF. CDR3 DNA: TGCAGTGCTAGAGATGCGGGCGGCTCCTACAATGAGCAGTTCTTC.

The gene calls are TRBV6-2 or TRBV6-3 and TRBJ1-2; D call uncertain. Germline V lookup: CDR1 MNHEY, CDR2 SVGEGT. Trimming removed 5 bases from V and 3 bases from J, with 10 bases in between. This CDR3 contains 13 residues. For the CDR3, the DNA is TGTGCCAGCAGTAACCCAGGCTACTATGGCTACACCTTC. Protein product: CASSNPGYYGYTF.

This chain links TRBV7-9 with TRBJ2-5, with TRBD2 matching 8 bases. Germline CDR1 and CDR2: SEHNR and FQNEAQ (reference sequence). The CDR3 spans 15 residues. V shed 5 bases, J shed 11 bases, and the junction held 16 bases outside the gene matches. The CDR3 coding sequence is TGTGCCAGCAGCCTACCGGGACTAGTCTCAGGGGAGCAGTACTTC. This translates into CASSLPGLVSGEQYF.

The chain employs TRBV12-3 or TRBV12-4 and TRBJ2-1; tentatively, D is TRBD1 or TRBD2 (5 bases each). The better agreement between TRBJ2-7 and the DNA end casts doubt on the J call. The CDR3 sequence is 16 residues long. The CDR3 reads CASSDYRSAFNNEQYF. The CDR3 bases are TGTGCCAGCAGTGACTACAGGTCAGCCTTCAACAATGAGCAGTACTTC.

The gene calls are TRBV28 and TRBJ1-2, with TRBD1 matching over 7 bases. J lost 2 bases, V lost 2 bases, and 11 bases had no gene match. This CDR3 spans 17 amino acids. From germline, CDR1 is MDHEN and CDR2 SYDVKM. The CDR3 is CASSLPLGGQDNYGYTF. CDR3 bases: TGTGCCAGCAGTTTACCCCTCGGTGGACAGGACAACTATGGCTACACCTTC.

The gene calls are TRBV7-9 and TRBJ2-1, with TRBD2 as a possible D gene (6 bases). This CDR3 has 15 residues. The germline gives CDR1 SEHNR, CDR2 FQNEAQ (reference sequence). Between the trimmed V and J ends, which lost 5 bases and 2 bases, there was a span of 13 bases. The CDR3 reads CASSPEGSTYNEQFF. The CDR3 DNA reads TGTGCCAGCAGCCCGGAGGGGTCGACCTACAATGAGCAGTTCTTC.

The rearrangement uses TRBV20-1 and TRBJ2-7, with TRBD2 identical over 13 bases. Per germline, CDR1 DFQATT and CDR2 SNEGSKA (reference sequence). The V gene end was trimmed by 5 bases and the J gene end by 1 base; junction bases not matched to a gene: 5. The CDR3 consists of 15 residues. The CDR3 spells CSARRTSGSSYEQYF. CDR3 nucleotides: TGCAGTGCTCGAAGGACTAGCGGGAGTTCCTACGAGCAGTACTTC.

Only one count was recorded for this clonotype. The junction differs from germline at one of its ends, possibly a read error. CDR3 in amino acids: CACSPRTGGNEQFF. CDR3 DNA: TGTGCCTGCAGTCCCCGGACAGGGGGCAATGAGCAGTTCTTC. The chain uses TRBV28 and TRBJ2-1; TRBD1 matches at 10 bases. The CDR3 is 14 residues long. The germline CDR1 and CDR2 sequences are MDHEN and SYDVKM.

The chain links TRBV20-1 to TRBJ2-6, with D possibly TRBD1 on 5 matching bases. With 6 bases removed from V and 0 bases from J, the gap between germline ends came to 15 bases. Per germline, CDR1 DFQATT and CDR2 SNEGSKA (reference sequence). The CDR3 runs 16 residues. CDR3 in DNA: TGCAGTGCCACAGGTCAGGTGGGCTCTGGGGCCAACGTCCTGACTTTC. As protein: CSATGQVGSGANVLTF.

This clonotype was found many times. V and J are TRBV7-2 and TRBJ2-3; D gene unclear. The V gene lost 1 base and the J gene lost 4 bases, with 6 bases spanning the gap. This CDR3 is built from 13 residues. The germline V gene has CDR1 SGHTA and CDR2 FQGNSA. CDR3 loop: CASSLEAADTQYF. The CDR3 nucleotides read TGTGCCAGCAGCTTAGAGGCAGCAGATACGCAGTATTTT. The full variable domain, in which reference TRBV7-2 and TRBJ2-3 provide the parts outside the CDR3, is GAGVSQSPSNKVTEKGKDVELRCDPISGHTALYWYRQSLGQGLEFLIYFQGNSAPDKSGLPSDRFSAERTGGSVSTLTIQRTQQEDSAVYLCASSLEAADTQYFGPGTRLTVL.

The J gene is TRBJ2-2, the V gene TRBV29-1, with TRBD1 identical over 9 bases. V gave up 6 bases and J gave up 6 bases; unmatched junction bases: 8. The CDR3 sequence is 14 residues long. Looked up from germline, CDR1 is SQVTM and CDR2 is ANQGSEA. The CDR3 nucleotides read TGCAGCGTCCAGACAGGGGGGGGCCCCGGGGAGCTGTTTTTT. Encoded protein: CSVQTGGGPGELFF.

The rearrangement links TRBV9 to TRBJ2-1; D call uncertain. V was pared by 4 bases and J by 8 bases, with 16 bases between. From germline, CDR1 is SGDLS and CDR2 YYNGEE. The CDR3 is 14 residues long. The CDR3 region has the DNA TGTGCCAGCAGCCCACGTACGTCGGGCGATGAGCAGTTCTTC. This encodes CASSPRTSGDEQFF.